This TCR beta chain derives from a study of beta chain features in type 1 diabetes. Study at large: Healthy donors and patients showed comparable age, gender and cell yields.

The V gene lost 2 bases and the J gene lost 1 base, with 9 bases spanning the gap. In germline, CDR1 is MNHNY, CDR2 SVGAGI (reference sequence). CDR3 size: 15 residues. Expressed TCRB transcripts were sequenced after all isolated RNA was converted to cDNA. Clones were read by immunoSEQ multiplex PCR, and TCRdb kept only the in-frame ones, dropping some. The sample yields more than 350,000 clones, 11% seen once. The sequenced sample consisted of naive CD4+ T cells from blood. This clonotype was obtained from a woman aged 18 to 35 in good health. The chain couples TRBV6-6 to TRBJ1-5, with D possibly TRBD1 on 5 matching bases. CDR3 DNA sequence: TGTGCCAGCAGTTACGCCGGGGGAAGCAATCAGCCCCAGCATTTT. Translated: CASSYAGGSNQPQHF.